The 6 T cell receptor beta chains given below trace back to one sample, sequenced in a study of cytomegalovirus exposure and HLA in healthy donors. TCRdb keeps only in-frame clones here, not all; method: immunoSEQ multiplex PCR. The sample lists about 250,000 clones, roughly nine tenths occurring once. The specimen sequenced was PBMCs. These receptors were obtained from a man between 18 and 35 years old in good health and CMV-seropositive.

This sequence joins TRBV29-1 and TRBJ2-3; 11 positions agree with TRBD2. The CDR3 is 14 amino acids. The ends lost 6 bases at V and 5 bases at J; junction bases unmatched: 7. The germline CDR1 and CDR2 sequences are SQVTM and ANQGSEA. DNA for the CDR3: TGCAGCGTGGCCCCGGGGACTAGCGGAGATACGCAGTATTTT. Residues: CSVAPGTSGDTQYF.

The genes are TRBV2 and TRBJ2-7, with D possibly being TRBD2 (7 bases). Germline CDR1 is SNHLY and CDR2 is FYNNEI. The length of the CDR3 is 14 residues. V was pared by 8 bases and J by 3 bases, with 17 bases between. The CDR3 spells CASGGRGGVYEQYF. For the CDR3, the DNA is TGTGCCAGCGGGGGAAGGGGGGGAGTCTACGAGCAGTACTTC.

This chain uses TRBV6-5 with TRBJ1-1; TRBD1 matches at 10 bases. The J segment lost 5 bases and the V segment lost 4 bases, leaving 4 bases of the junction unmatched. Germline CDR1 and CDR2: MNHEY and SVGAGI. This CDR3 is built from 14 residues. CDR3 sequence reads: CASSWDRGGTEAFF. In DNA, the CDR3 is TGTGCCAGCAGTTGGGACAGGGGTGGTACTGAAGCTTTCTTT.

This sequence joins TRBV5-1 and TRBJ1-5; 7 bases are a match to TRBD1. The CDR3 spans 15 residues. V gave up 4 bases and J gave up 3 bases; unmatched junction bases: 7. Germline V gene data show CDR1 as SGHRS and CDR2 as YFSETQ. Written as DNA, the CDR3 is TGCGCCAGCAGCCGTTCCGGGACAGACAATCAGCCCCAGCATTTT. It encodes CASSRSGTDNQPQHF.

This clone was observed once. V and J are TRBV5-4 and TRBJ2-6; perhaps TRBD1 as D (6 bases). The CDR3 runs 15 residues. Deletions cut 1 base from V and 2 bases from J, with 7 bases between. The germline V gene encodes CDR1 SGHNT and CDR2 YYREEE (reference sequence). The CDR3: CASSLKGAGANVLTF. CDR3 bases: TGTGCCAGCAGCTTGAAGGGGGCTGGGGCCAACGTCCTGACTTTC.

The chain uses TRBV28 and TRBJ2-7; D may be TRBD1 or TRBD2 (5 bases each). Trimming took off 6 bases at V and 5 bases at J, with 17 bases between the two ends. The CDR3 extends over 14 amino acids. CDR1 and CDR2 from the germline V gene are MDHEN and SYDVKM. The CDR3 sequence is CASRPGPGLNEQYF. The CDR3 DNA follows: TGTGCCAGCAGGCCGGGACCGGGGTTGAACGAGCAGTACTTC.